These 13 T cell receptor beta chains were all obtained from the same sample, sequenced in a study of cytomegalovirus exposure and HLA in healthy donors. Both 60 Vbeta primers and 13 Jbeta primers went into the PCR. Sequencing was performed with immunoSEQ multiplex PCR; in TCRdb, only in-frame clones are kept and a portion is missing. The sample has 140,000 or so clones, over 65% seen once. The sequenced material came from PBMCs. These receptors came from a man between 18 and 35 years old in good health and CMV-seropositive.

The chain recombines TRBV9 with TRBJ1-1, with TRBD1 as a possible D gene (6 bases). V dropped 7 bases and J dropped 1 base, with 20 bases sitting between them. The germline gives CDR1 SGDLS, CDR2 YYNGEE. The CDR3 runs 16 residues. Here the CDR3 DNA reads TGTGCCAGCGCCCTTTTGGACAGCCCAAGGAACACTGAAGCTTTCTTT. This encodes CASALLDSPRNTEAFF. Filled out from reference TRBV9 and TRBJ1-1, the complete variable domain reads DSGVTQTPKHLITATGQRVTLRCSPRSGDLSVYWYQQSLDQGLQFLIQYYNGEERAKGNILERFSAQQFPDLHSELNLSSLELGDSALYFCASALLDSPRNTEAFFGQGTRLTVV.

The chain joins TRBV5-4 to TRBJ2-3; 7 bases are shared with TRBD1. The germline V gene has CDR1 SGHNT and CDR2 YYREEE (reference sequence). The CDR3 spans 14 residues. J lost 2 bases, V lost 4 bases, and 4 bases had no gene match. The CDR3 is CASSRDRVTDTQYF. The CDR3 DNA follows: TGTGCCAGCAGCCGTGACAGGGTCACAGATACGCAGTATTTT.

Turning to this clone: One end of the junction does not line up with germline, which may come from a read error. The sample has other DNA sequences that encode this CDR3 too. The genes are TRBV9 and TRBJ2-7; D tentatively fits TRBD1 or TRBD2 (5 bases each). This CDR3 has 15 residues. Germline loops: CDR1 SGDLS, CDR2 YYNGEE. The CDR3 sequence is CASSVGALAINEQYF. DNA for the CDR3: TGCGCCAGCAGCGTAGGGGCCTTAGCGATCAACGAGCAGTACTTC.

V is TRBV29-1 and J is TRBJ2-3, with TRBD2 matching 12 bases. Germline CDR1 is SQVTM and CDR2 is ANQGSEA. This CDR3 has 14 residues. Trimming cost V 8 bases and J 4 bases; bases outside gene matches: 7. Here the CDR3 DNA reads TGCAGCTCAGTGACTAGCGGGAGACCAGATACGCAGTATTTT. Translated: CSSVTSGRPDTQYF.

The V call is TRBV18, the J call TRBJ1-5; no clear D gene. Per germline, CDR1 KGHSH and CDR2 LQKENI. V lost 2 bases, J lost 0 bases, and 8 bases lay in between. The CDR3 length is 15 residues. In DNA form, the CDR3 reads TGTGCCAGCTCACCAAGGAGGGATAGCAATCAGCCCCAGCATTTT. Residues: CASSPRRDSNQPQHF.

The J gene is TRBJ2-5, the V gene TRBV15; 12 bases line up with TRBD2. Germline values: CDR1 LNHNV, CDR2 YYDKDF (reference sequence). Germline trimming cut 5 bases from V and 1 base from J; bases unmatched to any gene: 5. The CDR3 totals 16 residues. DNA for the CDR3: TGTGCCACCAGCCACGCTAGCGGGAGGGGCCAAGAGACCCAGTACTTC. It is translated as CATSHASGRGQETQYF.

Of note for this clone: The junction departs from the called germline gene at one end, perhaps through a read error. The chain couples TRBV7-7 to TRBJ2-1; D perhaps matches TRBD1 (6 bases). Per the germline V gene, CDR1 is SSHAT and CDR2 is FNYEAQ (reference sequence). The CDR3 sequence is 13 residues long. The CDR3 loop reads CASKNRASNEQFF. Here the CDR3 DNA reads TGTGCTAGCAAAAACAGGGCGTCTAATGAGCAGTTCTTC.

The J gene is TRBJ2-1, the V gene TRBV6-6; weak D call: TRBD2 (5 bases). Trimming shortened V by 5 bases and J by 3 bases, and 8 bases separated the two germline ends. This CDR3 is built from 13 residues. From germline, CDR1 is MNHNY and CDR2 SVGAGI (reference sequence). The CDR3 loop is CASSHRDYNEQFF. Written as DNA, the CDR3 is TGTGCCAGCAGTCACCGGGACTACAATGAGCAGTTCTTC.

In its sample, this clone was seen a few times. The chain employs TRBV6-6 and TRBJ1-2; 7 bases fit TRBD1. Per the germline V gene, CDR1 is MNHNY and CDR2 is SVGAGI (reference sequence). The junction had 10 bases not matched to a gene; V was cut back by 2 bases and J by 4 bases. The CDR3 sequence is 16 residues long. The CDR3 DNA reads TGTGCCAGCAGTTACAACCCATTTACAGGGGTCTATGGCTACACCTTC. Encoded protein: CASSYNPFTGVYGYTF.

This clone has just one count. This chain links TRBV7-8 with TRBJ1-5, with no clear D. CDR3 length equals 15 residues. From germline, CDR1 is SGHVS and CDR2 FQNEAQ. The V end lost 1 base, the J end lost 4 bases, and 11 bases lay between the germline ends. The CDR3 loop reads CASSLGGFSNQPQHF. The CDR3 bases are TGTGCCAGCAGCTTAGGAGGGTTCTCGAATCAGCCCCAGCATTTT.

As to this clone: Sequence at one end of the junction differs from germline and may be a read error. The chain links TRBV2 to TRBJ2-7; D unresolved. The germline V gene has CDR1 SNHLY and CDR2 FYNNEI. The CDR3 runs to 14 residues. CDR3 protein: CASSVTRQSSEQYF. As DNA, the CDR3 is TGTGCCAGCAGTGTTACTCGTCAATCCTCCGAGCAGTACTTC.

The J gene is TRBJ2-7, the V gene TRBV6-5, with TRBD2 matching 8 bases. J gave up 2 bases and V 4 bases, and 10 bases lay outside the gene matches. CDR1 is MNHEY, CDR2 SVGAGI, per germline. The CDR3 spans 16 residues. The CDR3 sequence is CASSLGPLAETYEQYF. Written as DNA, the CDR3 is TGTGCCAGCAGTTTGGGCCCACTAGCGGAGACCTACGAGCAGTACTTC.

This chain connects TRBV28 to TRBJ2-2; possibly TRBD2 for D (6 bases). The germline CDR1 and CDR2 sequences are MDHEN and SYDVKM. The germline V and J ends were trimmed by 8 bases and 0 bases, with 13 bases remaining between them. The CDR3 extends over 15 amino acids. In DNA, the CDR3 is TGTGCCAGCGGTAGTGGCGGGACGAACACCGGGGAGCTGTTTTTT. Protein product: CASGSGGTNTGELFF.